Following are 26 T cell receptor beta chains from one sample sequenced in a study of cytomegalovirus exposure and HLA in healthy donors. The PCR ran on 60 Vbeta and 13 Jbeta primers. TCRdb's copy holds only in-frame clones and misses some; the assay was immunoSEQ multiplex PCR. The sample holds about 120,000 clones; approximately 66% are singletons and the top ten take under 9.5%. The specimen sequenced was PBMCs. All receptors derive from a woman in her forties in good health and CMV-seropositive.

The V and J genes are TRBV5-1 and TRBJ2-7, with 9 bases aligning to TRBD2. The CDR3 covers 17 residues. Germline V lookup: CDR1 SGHRS, CDR2 YFSETQ. With V trimmed by 3 bases and J by 1 base, 11 bases remained unmatched. CDR3 in DNA: TGCGCCAGCAGCTCGGGAGGTTTAGCGGGAGTTTCCTACGAGCAGTACTTC. As protein: CASSSGGLAGVSYEQYF.

The chain has TRBV28 and TRBJ1-1, with unresolved D. In germline, CDR1 is MDHEN, CDR2 SYDVKM. V gave up 6 bases and J gave up 4 bases, with 12 bases separating them. The CDR3 consists of 13 residues. CDR3 region: CASRQTGLTEAFF. The CDR3 DNA reads TGTGCCAGCAGACAGACCGGTCTCACTGAAGCTTTCTTT.

This chain connects TRBV5-3 to TRBJ1-1, with 8 bases fitting TRBD1. Being an ORF, TRBV5-3 has a function that is uncertain. This CDR3 comprises 12 residues. The V gene end was trimmed by 4 bases and the J gene end by 9 bases; junction bases not matched to a gene: 5. CDR3 sequence reads: CARSPRQGKAFF. CDR3 coding DNA: TGTGCCAGAAGCCCTCGACAGGGGAAAGCTTTCTTT.

The chain recombines TRBV6-5 with TRBJ1-1, with 9 bases identical to TRBD1. Germline CDR1 reads MNHEY; CDR2 reads SVGAGI. The trim removed 0 bases at V and 6 bases at J, leaving 5 bases unmatched. This CDR3 has 15 residues. The CDR3 bases are TGTGCCAGCAGTTACTCGGTACGACAGGGGGCTGAAGCTTTCTTT. This translates into CASSYSVRQGAEAFF.

V and J are TRBV7-9 and TRBJ2-1, with 8 bases that match TRBD1. The CDR3 spans 15 residues. Germline CDR1 SEHNR, CDR2 FQNEAQ (reference sequence). J gave up 2 bases and V 4 bases, and 4 bases lay outside the gene matches. The CDR3 bases are TGTGCCAGCAGCTGGGAGACAGGGGCCTACAATGAGCAGTTCTTC. Translated, it gives CASSWETGAYNEQFF.

This clone was detected only a few times. The rearrangement joins TRBV6-6 to TRBJ2-1; D possibly corresponds to TRBD2 (6 bases). Trimming took 3 bases from V and 10 from J, leaving 13 bases between them. Germline values: CDR1 MNHNY, CDR2 SVGAGI (reference sequence). There are 13 residues in the CDR3. CDR3 region: CASSYPLAGEQFF. CDR3 DNA: TGTGCCAGCAGTTATCCACTAGCCGGAGAGCAGTTCTTC.

This chain joins TRBV6-1 and TRBJ1-3, with D tentatively TRBD1 (6 bases). Trimming pared 0 bases from V and 7 bases from J, leaving 10 bases between. CDR1 MNHNS and CDR2 SASEGT come from the germline V gene. The CDR3 loop spans 14 amino acids. CDR3 amino acids: CASSEARGKNTIYF. CDR3 nucleotide sequence: TGTGCCAGCAGTGAAGCGAGGGGGAAGAACACCATATATTTT.

This clone was seen a few times. The chain combines TRBV5-1 with TRBJ1-1; tentatively, D is TRBD1 (5 bases). V shed 3 bases and J shed 1 base, with 13 bases lying between them. The CDR3 contains 15 residues. Per the germline V gene, CDR1 is SGHRS and CDR2 is YFSETQ. The CDR3 protein is CASSSQPTGNTEAFF. DNA of the CDR3: TGCGCCAGCAGCTCCCAGCCCACAGGGAACACTGAAGCTTTCTTT. Filled out from reference TRBV5-1 and TRBJ1-1, the complete variable domain reads KAGVTQTPRYLIKTRGQQVTLSCSPISGHRSVSWYQQTPGQGLQFLFEYFSETQRNKGNFPGRFSGRQFSNSRSEMNVSTLELGDSALYLCASSSQPTGNTEAFFGQGTRLTVV.

The chain carries TRBV28 and TRBJ2-7, with 9 nucleotides matching TRBD2. The germline V gene encodes CDR1 MDHEN and CDR2 SYDVKM. The CDR3 length is 15 residues. Trimming took 7 bases from V and 3 from J; bases not matched to a gene: 10. The CDR3 protein is CASTPDNSGSYEQYF. In DNA form, the CDR3 reads TGTGCCAGCACCCCTGATAATAGCGGGAGCTACGAGCAGTACTTC.

The genes are TRBV6-5 and TRBJ1-6; D not resolved. V gave up 4 bases and J gave up 0 bases, with 10 bases separating them. Germline values: CDR1 MNHEY, CDR2 SVGAGI. The CDR3 loop spans 16 amino acids. Here the CDR3 reads CASSLTVGSYNSPLHF. CDR3 coding DNA: TGTGCCAGCAGTTTGACTGTGGGCTCCTATAATTCACCCCTCCACTTT.

The gene calls are TRBV9 and TRBJ2-2; 9 nucleotides align to TRBD1. The CDR3 extends over 15 amino acids. From germline, CDR1 is SGDLS and CDR2 YYNGEE. Trimming at V came to 4 bases and at J to 4 bases, leaving 5 bases not matched to a gene. Written as DNA, the CDR3 is TGTGCCAGCAGCCCTGGGACAGGGCCCACCGGGGAGCTGTTTTTT. As protein: CASSPGTGPTGELFF. Supplemented by reference TRBV9 and TRBJ2-2, the full variable domain reads DSGVTQTPKHLITATGQRVTLRCSPRSGDLSVYWYQQSLDQGLQFLIQYYNGEERAKGNILERFSAQQFPDLHSELNLSSLELGDSALYFCASSPGTGPTGELFFGEGSRLTVL.

This sequence joins TRBV28 and TRBJ2-7, with 8 bases aligning to TRBD1. CDR3 length equals 15 residues. V gave up 7 bases and J gave up 1 base; unmatched junction bases: 9. Germline V gene data show CDR1 as MDHEN and CDR2 as SYDVKM. The CDR3 region is CASIPARTGSYEQYF. The CDR3 DNA reads as TGTGCCAGCATCCCCGCCAGGACAGGGTCCTACGAGCAGTACTTC.

The chain couples TRBV6-5 to TRBJ2-5; D is possibly TRBD2 (5 bases). Looked up from germline, CDR1 is MNHEY and CDR2 is SVGAGI. CDR3 length equals 14 residues. V shed 0 bases and J shed 4 bases, with 9 bases lying between them. CDR3 protein: CASSYSRGLETQYF. The CDR3 nucleotides read TGTGCCAGCAGTTACTCTCGGGGTCTAGAGACCCAGTACTTC.

The V and J genes are TRBV25-1 and TRBJ1-1; no definite D call. The CDR3 sequence is 14 residues long. Trimming took off 3 bases at V and 6 bases at J, with 14 bases between the two ends. The germline V gene encodes CDR1 MGHDK and CDR2 SYGVNS. Written as DNA, the CDR3 is TGTGCCAGCAGTGAGTTTGGTGGAGGAGCTGAAGCTTTCTTT. Translating it yields CASSEFGGGAEAFF. The full variable domain, with the rest looked up from reference TRBV25-1 and TRBJ1-1, is EADIYQTPRYLVIGTGKKITLECSQTMGHDKMYWYQQDPGMELHLIHYSYGVNSTEKGDLSSESTVSRIRTEHFPLTLESARPSHTSQYLCASSEFGGGAEAFFGQGTRLTVV.

The chain has TRBV10-3 and TRBJ1-1; D is unresolved. CDR1 ENHRY and CDR2 SYGVKD come from the germline V gene. V lost 8 bases and J 1 base, leaving 5 bases between the germline ends. This CDR3 has 11 amino acids. The CDR3 sequence: CAIGRNTEAFF. CDR3 sequence (DNA): TGTGCCATCGGCAGGAACACTGAAGCTTTCTTT.

The chain joins TRBV5-3 to TRBJ2-7, with D tentatively TRBD2 (6 bases). TRBV5-3 is annotated as an ORF whose role is uncertain. This CDR3 region has 17 residues. Trimming took off 4 bases at V and 2 bases at J, with 22 bases between the two ends. The CDR3 DNA is TGTGCCAGAAGCATGGAATCTGATAGCGGCGTAACCTACGAGCAGTACTTC. This sequence encodes CARSMESDSGVTYEQYF.

The CDR3 reads CASSTEAHEQYF. In DNA form, the CDR3 reads TGTGCCAGCAGTACCGAGGCCCACGAGCAGTACTTC. The genes are TRBV6-5 and TRBJ2-7; D is unclear. Trimming took 5 bases from V and 5 from J, leaving 10 bases between them. The CDR3 loop spans 12 amino acids. The germline gives CDR1 MNHEY, CDR2 SVGAGI.

This sequence joins TRBV18 and TRBJ2-3; maybe TRBD2 (5 bases). Germline CDR1 KGHSH, CDR2 LQKENI. This CDR3 comprises 12 residues. The V and J ends lost 6 bases and 4 bases respectively, with 8 bases between them. CDR3 sequence reads: CASSLGADTQYF. Written as DNA, the CDR3 is TGTGCCAGCTCCCTCGGGGCAGATACGCAGTATTTT.

This clone was seen a few times. The chain has TRBV7-2 and TRBJ2-6; TRBD1 might be the D (6 bases). The CDR3 length is 15 residues. Germline CDR1 is SGHTA and CDR2 is FQGNSA. Deletions cut 5 bases from V and 2 bases from J, with 10 bases between. The CDR3 loop reads CASSDHRAGANVLTF. In DNA, the CDR3 is TGTGCCAGCAGCGACCACAGGGCTGGGGCCAACGTCCTGACTTTC. The variable domain in full, with the rest retrieved from reference TRBV7-2 and TRBJ2-6, is GAGVSQSPSNKVTEKGKDVELRCDPISGHTALYWYRQSLGQGLEFLIYFQGNSAPDKSGLPSDRFSAERTGGSVSTLTIQRTQQEDSAVYLCASSDHRAGANVLTFGAGSRLTVL.

The V gene is TRBV6-5, the J gene TRBJ2-1; 7 nucleotides agree with TRBD2. Looked up from germline, CDR1 is MNHEY and CDR2 is SVGAGI. The CDR3 spans 16 residues. Unmatched junction bases numbered 7, after V lost 0 bases and J lost 5 bases. The CDR3 loop reads CASSYSFEGGNNEQFF. The DNA of the CDR3 is TGTGCCAGCAGTTACTCGTTTGAGGGAGGGAACAATGAGCAGTTCTTC.

The rearrangement joins TRBV9 to TRBJ1-3; D uncertain. V lost 4 bases and J lost 0, with 17 bases in between. This CDR3 contains 17 residues. CDR1 SGDLS and CDR2 YYNGEE come from the germline V gene. DNA of the CDR3: TGTGCCAGCAGCTCCGGAGGGCCAGGCCGCTCTGGAAACACCATATATTTT. Amino acid sequence: CASSSGGPGRSGNTIYF.

In its sample, this clone was seen a few times. The V and J genes are TRBV29-1 and TRBJ1-2; D gene uncertain. Between the trimmed V and J ends, which lost 2 bases and 2 bases, there was a span of 15 bases. Germline CDR1 SQVTM, CDR2 ANQGSEA. CDR3 size: 15 residues. CDR3 sequence: CSVELTDSSNYGYTF. CDR3 coding DNA: TGCAGCGTTGAATTGACGGACTCATCGAACTATGGCTACACCTTC.

Only one count was recorded for this clone. CDR3 DNA: TGTGCCAGCAGTTATTCCCGGGACAGCAGGGATGGCTACACCTTC. Translating gives CASSYSRDSRDGYTF. The chain combines TRBV6-5 with TRBJ1-2, with TRBD1 matching 7 bases. The CDR3 has 15 residues. V dropped 3 bases and J dropped 6; count of bases not matched to a gene: 10. In germline, CDR1 is MNHEY, CDR2 SVGAGI.

This rearrangement joins TRBV6-5 to TRBJ1-4, with D possibly being TRBD1 (5 bases). Germline CDR1 and CDR2: MNHEY and SVGAGI. V was clipped by 7 bases and J by 13 bases, with 25 bases between them. The CDR3 runs to 15 residues. The CDR3 DNA is TGTGCCAGCACCCCCACTACGACCCGAGGAGGGGCACTGTTTTTT. Translated: CASTPTTTRGGALFF.

This chain links TRBV2 with TRBJ2-5, with 9 bases that match TRBD2. Germline lookup yields CDR1 SNHLY and CDR2 FYNNEI. The CDR3 is 14 residues long. V was clipped by 8 bases and J by 5 bases; unmatched bases: 9. CDR3 sequence (DNA): TGTGCCAGCCTTGGGGAGCGGGAGGTGGAGACCCAGTACTTC. Translation: CASLGEREVETQYF.

This clone was observed a single time. V and J are TRBV6-1 and TRBJ2-1; 10 positions match TRBD2. Per germline, CDR1 MNHNS and CDR2 SASEGT. V was clipped by 4 bases and J by 0 bases; unmatched bases: 0. There are 15 residues in the CDR3. As DNA, the CDR3 is TGTGCCAGCAGTGGGACTAGCGGCTCCTACAATGAGCAGTTCTTC. Translating it yields CASSGTSGSYNEQFF.